This TCR beta chain was obtained from a study of Graves' ophthalmopathy and Graves' hyperthyroidism. The study's findings and limits: Prediction of ophthalmopathy progression reached roughly 68% sensitivity and about 72% specificity. Blood was where most expanded thyroid clonotypes above 0.001 frequency also turned up.

The CDR3 covers 15 residues. Germline V gives CDR1 SGHAT, CDR2 FQNNGV. The germline V and J ends were trimmed by 2 bases and 0 bases, with 11 bases remaining between them. This clonotype was counted ten times or more. What it recognizes is unknown. The authors amplified TCR beta CDR3 regions, and they did so from RNA transcripts for repertoire sequencing. First-round RT-PCR employed HTBI primers, with a second-round multiplex PCR after it. A single record per CDR3 protein comes from TCRdb applying MiXCR to the multiplex PCR reads. The repertoire consists of under 250,000 distinct CDR3 sequences, with 25% to 30% occurring once and the leading ten covering approximately 9.6%. Ophthalmopathy-affected donors exhibited moderate-to-severe activity, CAS ≥3, NOSPECS ≥4, and duration under 3 months. PBMCs were obtained from roughly 9.5 ml of fresh peripheral blood.

This rearrangement joins TRBV11-2 to TRBJ2-7, with a tentative D call TRBD1 (5 bases). The receptor was derived from a man between 45 and 60 years old with Graves' ophthalmopathy. The sample comprised peripheral blood. In nucleotides, the CDR3 is TGTGCCAGCAGCTTATGGGATGACAGCTCCTACGAGCAGTACTTC. Protein product: CASSLWDDSSYEQYF.